Shown below are 5 T cell receptor beta chains from a single sample sequenced in a study of chemoradiotherapy in HPV16-positive cancers. Sequenced by immunoSEQ multiplex PCR; TCRdb stores in-frame clones only, minus some. The sample lists about 68,000 clones; almost 90% were seen once. The specimen comprised blood, sampled from a patient who underwent chemoradiotherapy. Every receptor here comes from a human donor with HPV-associated anogenital cancer.

The chain links TRBV10-3 to TRBJ2-2; D gene uncertain. Germline V lookup: CDR1 ENHRY, CDR2 SYGVKD. Between the trimmed V and J ends, which lost 7 bases and 1 base, there was a span of 10 bases. The CDR3 loop spans 14 amino acids. The CDR3 loop reads CAIMQEKNTGELFF. CDR3 coding DNA: TGTGCCATCATGCAGGAAAAGAACACCGGGGAGCTGTTTTTT.

This chain uses TRBV29-1 with TRBJ2-3; tentative D call: TRBD2 (6 bases). CDR1 is SQVTM and CDR2 is ANQGSEA in the germline V gene. The CDR3 runs 14 residues. V lost 3 bases to trimming and J lost 4 bases, with 14 bases between them. The CDR3 reads CSVEGVSGADTQYF. DNA for the CDR3: TGCAGCGTTGAGGGGGTATCGGGGGCAGATACGCAGTATTTT.

The J gene is TRBJ1-2, the V gene TRBV5-4; possible D gene TRBD1, 6 bases. Germline CDR1 reads SGHNT; CDR2 reads YYREEE (reference sequence). Between the trimmed V and J ends, which lost 1 base and 4 bases, there was a span of 8 bases. The CDR3 has 13 amino acids. The CDR3 region is CASSLQGGYGYTF. CDR3 bases: TGTGCCAGCAGCTTGCAAGGGGGCTATGGCTACACCTTC.

The gene calls are TRBV4-1 and TRBJ1-2, with 8 bases matching TRBD1. The CDR3 is 14 residues long. V lost 4 bases and J lost 4; bases outside the gene matches: 5. Germline CDR1 reads MGHRA; CDR2 reads YSYEKL. The CDR3 loop reads CASSRPGQAYGYTF. For the CDR3, the DNA is TGCGCCAGCAGCCGTCCGGGACAGGCCTATGGCTACACCTTC.

This sequence joins TRBV7-2 and TRBJ2-5; no firm D call. The V end was cut by 2 bases, the J end by 5 bases, with 12 bases between. The CDR3 extends over 14 amino acids. From germline, CDR1 is SGHTA and CDR2 FQGNSA. The CDR3 protein is CASSLYLGLETQYF. CDR3 coding DNA: TGTGCCAGCAGCTTATATCTTGGGCTGGAGACCCAGTACTTC.